Included here is one TCR beta chain sequence, with context. Its antigen remains unidentified. Per-base qualities were not stored, and no clone one base away is much larger. The data were obtained in a study of blood T cell repertoires in COVID-19 (TCRdb year 2020). Some background on the complete study: The collaborator samples originated in the United States, Italy and Spain and spanned the acute and convalescent phases of COVID-19. The prospective study material was composed of cDNA or gDNA derived from T cells, B-cell-depleted T cells, or PBMCs. The repertoires were released in a freely available public database intended as a resource for research on the immune response to SARS-CoV-2. The sample metadata nearly always contained a de-identified subject ID, COVID-19 status, age in years and sex. Where available, HLA class I and class II types were taken from metadata supplied by the sample provider and were not determined by assay-based typing. Samples were obtained from the ongoing ImmuneRACE study (first 160 participants) and from 950 to 1,500 subjects provided by 6 global collaborators. Subjects who had been exposed to COVID-19, were actively infected with it, or had recovered from it provided the deeply sampled blood TCRbeta repertoires that made up the dataset. Results the study describes overall, beyond this receptor: The amount of clinical and demographic metadata varied by source and participant and was provided uncurated.

One collaborating source in Seattle enrolled patients during active infection and followed them longitudinally through the course of disease. Collaborating institutions collected whole blood in K2EDTA tubes following their own protocols. For TCRbeta analysis, collaborator samples were shipped as frozen whole blood, as isolated PBMCs, or as DNA extracted from either sample type. The immunoSEQ Assay, a bias-controlled multiplex PCR, was used to amplify TCRbeta CDR3 regions from genomic DNA. As for how the authors treated the data: Nucleated cell counts per sample were estimated from amplification of reference gene primers within the assay. To quantify the absolute abundance of each unique TCRbeta CDR3 rearrangement, sequence reads were collapsed and filtered. For each sample, productive Simpson clonality was calculated as the square root of Simpson's diversity index over productive rearrangements. TCRdb provides this immuneACCESS table in a form limited to in-frame rearrangements. Some clones are lacking; in checked studies, under half of them reflect an unresolved V gene, and why the rest are absent is not known. Clone size and V and J calls were adopted from that table, with D and trimming inferred from the DNA. This sample has 250,000 to 350,000 clones in its table, and almost 90% of those were observed once. The biggest ten clones account for 11% of the sample.

The CDR3, from cysteine to phenylalanine, totals 12 residues. Only the CDR3 DNA is retained, 36 bases long and in frame from the first base. CDR1 MNHEY and CDR2 SMNVEV are derived from the germline V gene (reference sequence). Trimming takes 10 bases off V and 5 bases off J; junction bases not matched to a gene: 4. The clonotype comes from a woman aged 25-40 years with COVID-19, enrolled during active disease. The sequenced sample consisted of peripheral blood. This sequence uses TRBV27 and TRBJ1-2, and 10 junctional nucleotides match TRBD1. DNA sequence: TGTGCCACCTCGGACAGGGGGTATGGCTACACCTTC. Protein translation: CATSDRGYGYTF.